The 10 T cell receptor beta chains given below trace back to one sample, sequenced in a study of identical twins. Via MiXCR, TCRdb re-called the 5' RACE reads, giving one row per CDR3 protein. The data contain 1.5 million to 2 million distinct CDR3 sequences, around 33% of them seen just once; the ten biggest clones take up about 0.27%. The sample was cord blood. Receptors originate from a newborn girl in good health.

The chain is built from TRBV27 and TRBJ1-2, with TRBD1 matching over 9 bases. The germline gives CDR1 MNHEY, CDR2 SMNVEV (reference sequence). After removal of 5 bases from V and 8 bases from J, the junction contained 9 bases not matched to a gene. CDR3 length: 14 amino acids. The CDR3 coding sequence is TGTGCCAGCAGTAGGGGACAGGGCGTTTGGGGCTACACCTTC. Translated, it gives CASSRGQGVWGYTF.

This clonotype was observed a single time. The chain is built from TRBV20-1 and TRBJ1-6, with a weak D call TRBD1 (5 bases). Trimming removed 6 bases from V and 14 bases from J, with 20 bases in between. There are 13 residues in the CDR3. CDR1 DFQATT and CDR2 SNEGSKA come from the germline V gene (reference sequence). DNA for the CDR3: TGCAGTGCGCCCGCAGGGCGCGCGGTGACCCTCCACTTT. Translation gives CSAPAGRAVTLHF.

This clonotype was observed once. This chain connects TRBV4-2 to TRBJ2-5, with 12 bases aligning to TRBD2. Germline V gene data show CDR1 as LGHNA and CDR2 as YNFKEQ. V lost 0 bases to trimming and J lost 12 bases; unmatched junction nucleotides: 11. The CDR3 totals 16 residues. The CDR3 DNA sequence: TGTGCCAGCAGCCAAGACCTAGCGGGGGGGCTTGACGAGGAGTACTTC. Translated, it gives CASSQDLAGGLDEEYF.

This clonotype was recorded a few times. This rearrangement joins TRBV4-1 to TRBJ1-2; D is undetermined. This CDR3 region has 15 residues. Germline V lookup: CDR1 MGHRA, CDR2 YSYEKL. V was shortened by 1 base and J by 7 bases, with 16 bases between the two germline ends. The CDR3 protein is CASSQVSPMGSGYTF. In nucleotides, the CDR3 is TGCGCCAGCAGCCAAGTTTCCCCGATGGGCTCTGGCTACACCTTC.

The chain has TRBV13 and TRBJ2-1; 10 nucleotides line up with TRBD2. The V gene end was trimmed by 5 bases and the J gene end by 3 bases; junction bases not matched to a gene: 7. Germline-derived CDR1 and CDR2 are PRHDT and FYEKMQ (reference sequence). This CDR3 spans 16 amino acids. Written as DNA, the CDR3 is TGTGCCAGCAGCCCCGGAGCGGGGGGGGGCTACAATGAGCAGTTCTTC. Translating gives CASSPGAGGGYNEQFF.

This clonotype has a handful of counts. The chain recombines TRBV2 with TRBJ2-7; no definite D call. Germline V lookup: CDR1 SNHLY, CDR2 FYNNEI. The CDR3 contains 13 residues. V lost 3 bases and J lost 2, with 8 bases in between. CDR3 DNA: TGTGCCAGCAGTGACCCGGCGACCTACGAGCAGTACTTC. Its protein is CASSDPATYEQYF.

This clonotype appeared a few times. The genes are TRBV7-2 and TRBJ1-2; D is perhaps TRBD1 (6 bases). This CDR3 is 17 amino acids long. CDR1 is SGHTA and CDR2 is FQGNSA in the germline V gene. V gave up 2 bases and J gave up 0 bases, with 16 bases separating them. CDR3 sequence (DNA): TGTGCCAGCAGCTTAAAAGGAGGGGGGGGTCCTAACTATGGCTACACCTTC. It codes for CASSLKGGGGPNYGYTF. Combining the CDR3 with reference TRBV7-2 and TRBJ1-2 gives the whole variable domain GAGVSQSPSNKVTEKGKDVELRCDPISGHTALYWYRQSLGQGLEFLIYFQGNSAPDKSGLPSDRFSAERTGGSVSTLTIQRTQQEDSAVYLCASSLKGGGGPNYGYTFGSGTRLTVV.

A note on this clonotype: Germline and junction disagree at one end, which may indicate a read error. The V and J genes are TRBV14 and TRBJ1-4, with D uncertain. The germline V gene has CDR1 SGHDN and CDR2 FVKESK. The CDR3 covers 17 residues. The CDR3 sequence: CASSQAPLRWNYEKLLF. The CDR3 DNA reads TGTGCCAGCAGCCAAGCGCCGCTCAGGTGGAACTATGAAAAACTGCTTTTT.

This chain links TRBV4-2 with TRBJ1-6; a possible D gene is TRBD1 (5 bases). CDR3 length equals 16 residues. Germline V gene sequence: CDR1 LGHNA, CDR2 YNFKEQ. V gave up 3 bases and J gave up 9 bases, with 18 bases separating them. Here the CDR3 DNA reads TGTGCCAGCAGCCACCCCCCGACAGTAAGAGGTTCACCCCTCCACTTT. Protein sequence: CASSHPPTVRGSPLHF.

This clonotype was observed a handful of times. The CDR3 sequence: CASSPSRRMNTEAFF. In DNA form, the CDR3 reads TGTGCCAGTAGTCCCTCCCGCAGGATGAACACTGAAGCTTTCTTT. V usage is TRBV12-3 or TRBV12-4 and J usage is TRBJ1-1; D is ambiguous. Trimming took 9 bases from V and 0 from J, leaving 17 bases between them. The CDR3 loop spans 15 amino acids.